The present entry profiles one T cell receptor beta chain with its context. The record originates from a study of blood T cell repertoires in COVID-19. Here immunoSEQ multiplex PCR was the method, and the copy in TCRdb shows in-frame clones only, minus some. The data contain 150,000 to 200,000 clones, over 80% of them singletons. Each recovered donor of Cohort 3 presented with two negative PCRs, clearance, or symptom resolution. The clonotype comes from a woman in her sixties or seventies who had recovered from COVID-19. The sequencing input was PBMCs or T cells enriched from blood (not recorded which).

The DNA of the CDR3 is TGCGCCAGCAGTGAGGACAGCTACTACGAGCAGTACTTC. Protein: CASSEDSYYEQYF. The chain carries TRBV10-2 and TRBJ2-7; TRBD1 is a possible D gene (5 bases). Germline V gene data show CDR1 as WSHSY and CDR2 as SAAADI. The CDR3 is made up of 13 amino acids. Trimming removed 2 bases from V and 3 bases from J, with 8 bases in between.